This paragraph reports one T cell receptor beta chain. Method: immunoSEQ multiplex PCR; TCRdb's copy keeps in-frame clones and lacks some. Found here are approximately 45,000 clones, approximately 90% of them singletons; the top ten hold around 3%. In germline, CDR1 is MGHRA, CDR2 YSYEKL. Germline trimming cut 1 base from V and 8 bases from J; bases unmatched to any gene: 11. This CDR3 spans 18 amino acids. This entry comes from a study of T cells after posttransplantation cyclophosphamide. What was sequenced was PBMCs. The receptor's source is a woman between 50 and 59 years old in good health and a related stem cell transplant donor. V is TRBV4-1 and J is TRBJ2-1; 13 bases map to TRBD2. The CDR3 nucleotides are TGCGCCAGCAGCCAAGCTCCGCACGGACTAGCGGGAGTGGATGAGCAGTTCTTC. This sequence encodes CASSQAPHGLAGVDEQFF.